Each of the 26 T cell receptor beta chains below was sequenced from the same sample in a study of shared clonotypes between healthy human individuals. The assay was immunoSEQ multiplex PCR, and TCRdb's table has in-frame clones only and misses some. The sample includes 850,000 to 1,100,000 clones, approximately 75% of them seen just once. Sequences were obtained from memory CD4+ T cells from PBMCs. This sample's subset: CD45RA-negative fraction. These receptors came from a man between 18 and 35 years old in good health. Some clones in this sample may be carry-over from other donors' samples.

The rearrangement joins TRBV11-3 to TRBJ2-3; 7 bases fit TRBD2. The CDR3 extends over 14 amino acids. Germline lookup yields CDR1 SGHNT and CDR2 YENEEA. J lost 8 bases, V lost 1 base, and 6 bases had no gene match. The CDR3 region has the DNA TGTGCCAGCAGCTTAGCGGCGGGAGCTGGTACGCAGTATTTT. Its protein product is CASSLAAGAGTQYF.

This chain joins TRBV10-2 and TRBJ1-3; D gene uncertain. The DNA end lines up better with TRBJ2-2; the J call may be wrong. The CDR3 contains 16 residues. The germline V gene has CDR1 WSHSY and CDR2 SAAADI. The CDR3 DNA follows: TGCGCCAGCAGTGGATCCCGGCAGATGAACACCGGGGAGCTGTTTTTT. Translated: CASSGSRQMNTGELFF.

Comments on this clone: This may arise from a read error, as a much more abundant clone is one base away. The chain carries TRBV2 and TRBJ2-5, with TRBD1 as a possible D gene (6 bases). V lost 8 bases, J lost 4 bases, and 23 bases lay in between. The CDR3 runs 16 residues. Germline V gives CDR1 SNHLY, CDR2 FYNNEI. The CDR3 sequence is CASSADTGMNGETQYF. In DNA, the CDR3 is TGTGCCAGCTCTGCCGATACAGGGATGAACGGAGAGACCCAGTACTTC.

The chain employs TRBV4-3 and TRBJ1-5; no firm D call. Germline V gene data show CDR1 as LGHNA and CDR2 as YSLEER. V shed 0 bases and J shed 0 bases, with 9 bases lying between them. The CDR3 is made up of 16 amino acids. The CDR3 is CASSQDAGYSNQPQHF. The CDR3 nucleotides are TGCGCCAGCAGCCAAGATGCCGGCTATAGCAATCAGCCCCAGCATTTT.

On this clone: The same CDR3 is also encoded by other DNA sequences in this sample. The V gene is TRBV5-4, the J gene TRBJ2-5; D is possibly TRBD1 (5 bases). The CDR3 totals 14 residues. Germline V gene data show CDR1 as SGHNT and CDR2 as YYREEE (reference sequence). Trimming took off 0 bases at V and 2 bases at J, with 8 bases between the two ends. Here the CDR3 DNA reads TGTGCCAGCAGCTTGGGTGGGGCGCAAGAGACCCAGTACTTC. This encodes CASSLGGAQETQYF.

CDR3 sequence (DNA): TGTGCCAGCAATCGGGGTCTGAACTATGGCTACACCTTC. Translation gives CASNRGLNYGYTF. This chain joins TRBV7-9 and TRBJ1-2; unclear D gene. The germline CDR1 and CDR2 sequences are SEHNR and FQNEAQ (reference sequence). The CDR3 has 13 amino acids. The V end lost 7 bases, the J end lost 2 bases, and 11 bases lay between the germline ends. The full variable domain, with the rest looked up from reference TRBV7-9 and TRBJ1-2, is DTGVSQNPRHKITKRGQNVTFRCDPISEHNRLYWYRQTLGQGPEFLTYFQNEAQLEKSRLLSDRFSAERPKGSFSTLEIQRTEQGDSAMYLCASNRGLNYGYTFGSGTRLTVV.

The V call is TRBV27, the J call TRBJ1-1; D is undetermined. The germline V gene encodes CDR1 MNHEY and CDR2 SMNVEV (reference sequence). The CDR3 is 14 residues long. V dropped 5 bases and J dropped 6 bases, with 16 bases sitting between them. In DNA form, the CDR3 reads TGTGCCAGCAGTCCCCGCGCTCCATCCCCTGAAGCTTTCTTT. This gives the protein CASSPRAPSPEAFF.

This sequence joins TRBV19 and TRBJ1-5; 7 nucleotides match TRBD1. The V gene's germline CDR1 is LNHDA and CDR2 SQIVND (reference sequence). There are 13 residues in the CDR3. V shed 9 bases, J shed 6 bases, and the junction held 8 bases outside the gene matches. CDR3 sequence reads: CASLTGAGQPQHF. In DNA, the CDR3 is TGTGCCAGCTTAACAGGGGCGGGTCAGCCCCAGCATTTT.

The CDR3, as DNA: TGTGCCAGCAGCGAAGGCTCAGCTCCCCTCCAAGAGACCCAGTACTTC. Its translation: CASSEGSAPLQETQYF. The chain has TRBV9 and TRBJ2-5, with D uncertain. The CDR3 consists of 16 residues. Trimming shortened V by 3 bases and J by 1 base, and 16 bases separated the two germline ends. Germline V gives CDR1 SGDLS, CDR2 YYNGEE. The full variable domain, its missing parts supplied by reference TRBV9 and TRBJ2-5, is DSGVTQTPKHLITATGQRVTLRCSPRSGDLSVYWYQQSLDQGLQFLIQYYNGEERAKGNILERFSAQQFPDLHSELNLSSLELGDSALYFCASSEGSAPLQETQYFGPGTRLLVL.

The gene calls are TRBV28 and TRBJ1-2; 7 bases fit TRBD1. From germline, CDR1 is MDHEN and CDR2 SYDVKM. The CDR3 consists of 17 residues. V trimming: 6 bases; J trimming: 2 bases; junction bases outside the gene matches: 15. This CDR3 reads CASSTRQGVGLNYGYTF. CDR3 DNA sequence: TGTGCCAGCAGCACCCGACAGGGAGTAGGGTTGAACTATGGCTACACCTTC.

The J gene is TRBJ1-6, the V gene TRBV6-5; tentative D call: TRBD1 (6 bases). Trimming shortened V by 2 bases and J by 9 bases, and 11 bases separated the two germline ends. Germline CDR1 reads MNHEY; CDR2 reads SVGAGI. CDR3 length equals 14 residues. This chain's CDR3 is CASSYPGGSSPLHF. DNA of the CDR3: TGTGCCAGCAGTTACCCGGGGGGCTCTTCACCCCTCCACTTT.

This chain connects TRBV6-5 to TRBJ1-1; TRBD1 is a possible D gene (5 bases). The germline CDR1 and CDR2 sequences are MNHEY and SVGAGI. Trimming pared 0 bases from V and 11 bases from J, leaving 10 bases between. The CDR3 loop spans 12 amino acids. The CDR3 loop reads CASSYSKGLAFF. CDR3 in DNA: TGTGCCAGCAGTTACTCGAAGGGGCTGGCTTTCTTT.

The J gene is TRBJ2-7, the V gene TRBV11-2; 8 bases line up with TRBD1. The junction had 5 bases not matched to a gene; V was cut back by 2 bases and J by 5 bases. CDR3 size: 14 residues. CDR1 and CDR2 from the germline V gene are SGHAT and FQNNGV. The CDR3 protein is CASSLIPGGHEQYF. In nucleotides, the CDR3 is TGTGCCAGCAGCTTAATTCCAGGGGGCCACGAGCAGTACTTC.

This clone appeared a single time. The chain is built from TRBV27 and TRBJ2-7, with 14 bases fitting TRBD2. Germline V gene data show CDR1 as MNHEY and CDR2 as SMNVEV (reference sequence). CDR3 size: 19 residues. The V gene end was trimmed by 6 bases and the J gene end by 6 bases; junction bases not matched to a gene: 19. CDR3: CASRGGPGLAGVSPFEQYF. The CDR3 coding sequence is TGTGCCAGCAGGGGTGGTCCGGGACTAGCGGGAGTAAGCCCGTTCGAGCAGTACTTC.

This chain connects TRBV21-1 to TRBJ2-2; the table names TRBD2, a call not compared with the DNA. TRBV21-1 is labeled a pseudogene. The CDR3 runs 21 residues. The CDR3 DNA reads TGTGCCAGCAGCAAAGTAACATCCTTAGCACCGCCGGTGGTAGGCACCGGGGAGCTGTTTTTT. Translating gives CASSKVTSLAPPVVGTGELFF.

This clone came up a few times. The J gene is TRBJ1-5, the V gene TRBV6-6; a possible D gene is TRBD1 (5 bases). This CDR3 has 14 residues. CDR1 and CDR2 from the germline V gene are MNHNY and SVGAGI (reference sequence). V lost 6 bases to trimming and J lost 11 bases, with 20 bases between them. CDR3 sequence reads: CASRPTGTVVSQHF. The CDR3 region has the DNA TGTGCCAGCAGGCCGACCGGGACGGTAGTTTCCCAGCATTTT.

CDR3 bases: TGTGCCAGCAGCCCCCTCCACACTAATGAAAAACTGTTTTTT. This codes for CASSPLHTNEKLFF. The gene calls are TRBV6-6 and TRBJ1-4; D uncertain. This CDR3 spans 14 amino acids. Trimming removed 6 bases from V and 2 bases from J, with 10 bases in between. Germline CDR1 is MNHNY and CDR2 is SVGAGI (reference sequence).

The V gene is TRBV6-1, the J gene TRBJ1-5; 7 bases fit TRBD1. The germline V gene has CDR1 MNHNS and CDR2 SASEGT. V lost 6 bases and J lost 13; bases outside the gene matches: 15. This CDR3 contains 14 residues. The DNA for the CDR3 is TGTGCCAGCAGGGTAAACCTTGGGACAGCCCTTCAGCATTTT. The encoded protein is CASRVNLGTALQHF.

This clone came up once. The chain has TRBV6-5 and TRBJ2-1; 7 bases agree with TRBD2. V lost 4 bases to trimming and J lost 0 bases; unmatched junction nucleotides: 3. The CDR3 sequence is 15 residues long. Germline-derived CDR1 and CDR2 are MNHEY and SVGAGI. CDR3 region: CASSSSSGSYNEQFF. CDR3 sequence (DNA): TGTGCCAGCAGTTCCTCTAGCGGCTCCTACAATGAGCAGTTCTTC.

The V call is TRBV5-1, the J call TRBJ1-1; D unclear. V lost 2 bases to trimming and J lost 4 bases, with 15 bases between them. This CDR3 region has 15 residues. Per germline, CDR1 SGHRS and CDR2 YFSETQ. CDR3 nucleotides: TGCGCCAGCAGCTTTAAGAGATACGGGCTCACTGAAGCTTTCTTT. It encodes CASSFKRYGLTEAFF.

The chain has TRBV6-4 and TRBJ1-2; D is possibly TRBD1 (5 bases). Germline V lookup: CDR1 MRHNA, CDR2 SNTAGT. The CDR3 is 13 amino acids. With 5 bases removed from V and 2 bases from J, the gap between germline ends came to 9 bases. The CDR3 spells CASSRGANYGYTF. As DNA, the CDR3 is TGTGCCAGCAGTAGGGGCGCAAACTATGGCTACACCTTC.

J is TRBJ1-2 and V is TRBV5-1; D is unresolved. CDR1 is SGHRS, CDR2 YFSETQ, per germline. This CDR3 contains 14 residues. V lost 4 bases and J lost 7, with 17 bases in between. Here the CDR3 DNA reads TGCGCCAGCAGCGAAACGGATGTTTCCAGTGGCTACACCTTC. The encoded protein is CASSETDVSSGYTF.

The rearrangement links TRBV30 to TRBJ1-3, with D unresolved. Trimming cost V 2 bases and J 4 bases, with 3 bases left between them. The germline V gene encodes CDR1 GTSNPN and CDR2 SVGIG (reference sequence). The CDR3 is made up of 11 amino acids. CDR3 nucleotide sequence: TGTGCCTGGAGTCAAGGAAACACCATATATTTT. Residues: CAWSQGNTIYF.

The sample holds a few counts of this clone. This sequence joins TRBV11-2 and TRBJ2-2; 9 bases agree with TRBD2. CDR1 SGHAT and CDR2 FQNNGV come from the germline V gene. V gave up 2 bases and J gave up 1 base; unmatched junction bases: 5. CDR3 length equals 17 residues. CDR3 amino acids: CASSLLAGTWNTGELFF. The DNA of the CDR3 is TGTGCCAGCAGCTTACTAGCGGGAACTTGGAACACCGGGGAGCTGTTTTTT.

The chain is built from TRBV4-2 and TRBJ1-3, with a weak D call TRBD1 (5 bases). With 2 bases removed from V and 1 base from J, the gap between germline ends came to 12 bases. Looked up from germline, CDR1 is LGHNA and CDR2 is YNFKEQ. This CDR3 contains 16 residues. The CDR3 DNA is TGTGCCAGCAGCCAACGGGACCGCGGTTCTGGAAACACCATATATTTT. This encodes CASSQRDRGSGNTIYF.

The rearrangement links TRBV11-1 to TRBJ2-7; 9 nucleotides line up with TRBD2. V dropped 5 bases and J dropped 3; count of bases not matched to a gene: 8. The CDR3 is made up of 15 amino acids. The V gene's germline CDR1 is SGHAT and CDR2 FQDESV (reference sequence). The CDR3 spells CASSDLASGIYEQYF. CDR3 in DNA: TGTGCCAGCAGCGACTTGGCTAGCGGGATCTACGAGCAGTACTTC.